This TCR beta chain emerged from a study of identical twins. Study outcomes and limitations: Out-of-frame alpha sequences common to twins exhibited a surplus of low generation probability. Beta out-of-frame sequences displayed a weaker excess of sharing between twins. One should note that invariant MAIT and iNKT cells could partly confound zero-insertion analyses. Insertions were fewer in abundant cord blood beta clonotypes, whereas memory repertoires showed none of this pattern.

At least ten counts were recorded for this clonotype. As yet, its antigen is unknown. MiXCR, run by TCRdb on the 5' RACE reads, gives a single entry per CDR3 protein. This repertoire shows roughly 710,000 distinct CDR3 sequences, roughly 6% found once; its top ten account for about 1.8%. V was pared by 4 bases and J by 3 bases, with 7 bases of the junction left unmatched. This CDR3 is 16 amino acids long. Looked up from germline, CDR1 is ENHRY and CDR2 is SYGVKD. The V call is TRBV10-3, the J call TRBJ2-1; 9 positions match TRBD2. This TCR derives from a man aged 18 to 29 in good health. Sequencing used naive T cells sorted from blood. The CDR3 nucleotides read TGTGCCATCAGTGGACCCATAGCGGGGGACTACAATGAGCAGTTCTTC. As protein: CAISGPIAGDYNEQFF.